What follows are 29 T cell receptor beta chains derived from one specimen sequenced in a study of T-cell reconstitution after alpha-beta-depleted transplantation in children. Unique molecular identifiers were used in preparing the TCRbeta library. TCRdb reanalysed the PCR reads using MiXCR and keeps one entry per CDR3 protein. Among 190,000 or so distinct CDR3 sequences, 13% to 15% were seen once, and the ten largest hold less than 15%. The starting material was PBMCs from the stem cell graft donor, obtained from the stem cell graft. Source of these receptors: a human donor who donated a stem cell graft to a child with acute lymphoblastic leukemia.

For this clonotype: One base away lies a much larger clone, so this may be a sequencing read error. The chain employs TRBV6-4 and TRBJ2-3; TRBD2 matches at 7 bases. The germline CDR1 and CDR2 sequences are MRHNA and SNTAGT. The CDR3 covers 16 residues. The DNA for the CDR3 is TGTGTCAGCAGTGACTCGGGGGGAGTAGACACAGATACGCAGTATTTT. Translated, it gives CVSSDSGGVDTDTQYF.

This clonotype has at least ten counts. The CDR3 region has the DNA TGCAGTGCTACTGGGACAGGTGGTAATCAGCCCCAGCATTTT. Its protein is CSATGTGGNQPQHF. The chain has TRBV20-1 and TRBJ1-5; 8 positions agree with TRBD1. The germline V gene encodes CDR1 DFQATT and CDR2 SNEGSKA (reference sequence). V shed 4 bases and J 4 bases; nucleotides not matched to a gene: 6. CDR3 length: 14 residues.

This clonotype was seen ten or more times. The chain employs TRBV6-1 and TRBJ2-1; tentatively, D is TRBD2 (5 bases). Between the trimmed V and J ends, which lost 3 bases and 9 bases, there was a span of 9 bases. The CDR3 is 12 amino acids. Germline CDR1 and CDR2: MNHNS and SASEGT. This CDR3 reads CASSDRGGEQFF. The CDR3 DNA sequence: TGTGCCAGCAGTGACCGGGGTGGTGAGCAGTTCTTC.

This clonotype was detected many times. The rearrangement joins TRBV10-3 to TRBJ1-1; a weak D match, TRBD1 (6 bases). The CDR3 covers 16 residues. Germline-derived CDR1 and CDR2 are ENHRY and SYGVKD. V lost 8 bases and J 0 bases, leaving 19 bases between the germline ends. This CDR3 is CAIELPGQRMNTEAFF. Written as DNA, the CDR3 is TGTGCCATCGAACTCCCGGGACAAAGAATGAACACTGAAGCTTTCTTT.

This clonotype was counted many times. This chain joins TRBV18 and TRBJ2-1; D ambiguous. This CDR3 is built from 11 residues. The germline gives CDR1 KGHSH, CDR2 LQKENI. Trimming took 4 bases from V and 5 from J, leaving 3 bases between them. CDR3 nucleotide sequence: TGTGCCAGCTCACAAAACAATGAGCAGTTCTTC. Amino acids: CASSQNNEQFF.

This clonotype was counted ten times or more. This sequence joins TRBV7-9 and TRBJ1-1; 7 bases agree with TRBD1. Germline V CDR1 and CDR2: SEHNR, FQNEAQ (reference sequence). V shed 5 bases and J 0 bases; nucleotides not matched to a gene: 9. This CDR3 has 16 residues. CDR3 DNA: TGTGCCAGCAGCCTCCAGCAGGGGGGAGTGAACACTGAAGCTTTCTTT. Its translation is CASSLQQGGVNTEAFF. Together with reference TRBV7-9 and TRBJ1-1, the CDR3 gives the full variable domain: DTGVSQNPRHKITKRGQNVTFRCDPISEHNRLYWYRQTLGQGPEFLTYFQNEAQLEKSRLLSDRFSAERPKGSFSTLEIQRTEQGDSAMYLCASSLQQGGVNTEAFFGQGTRLTVV.

V usage is TRBV7-2 and J usage is TRBJ2-1, with D perhaps matching TRBD1 (6 bases). In germline, CDR1 is SGHTA, CDR2 FQGNSA. CDR3 size: 15 residues. V lost 1 base, J lost 10 bases, and 17 bases lay in between. The CDR3 reads CASSLVPLQGYEQFF. CDR3 bases: TGTGCCAGCAGCTTAGTCCCTTTACAGGGCTACGAGCAGTTCTTC.

This clonotype occurred many times. The J gene is TRBJ2-7, the V gene TRBV20-1; D possibly corresponds to TRBD2 (5 bases). V lost 1 base, J lost 3 bases, and 7 bases lay in between. The CDR3 consists of 12 residues. The V gene's germline CDR1 is DFQATT and CDR2 SNEGSKA (reference sequence). The CDR3 is CSARGLFYEQYF. The CDR3 DNA reads TGCAGTGCTAGAGGACTATTCTACGAGCAGTACTTC.

This clonotype was detected many times. This chain uses TRBV5-1 with TRBJ2-7, with TRBD2 identical over 9 bases. Trimming removed 0 bases from V and 6 bases from J; junction bases left unmatched: 13. Germline CDR1 SGHRS, CDR2 YFSETQ. The CDR3 has 17 amino acids. The CDR3 sequence is CASSLVAAGGIPSEQYF. The CDR3 coding sequence is TGCGCCAGCAGCTTGGTTGCCGCGGGAGGGATCCCCAGCGAGCAGTACTTC. Drawing the rest from reference TRBV5-1 and TRBJ2-7, the complete variable domain is KAGVTQTPRYLIKTRGQQVTLSCSPISGHRSVSWYQQTPGQGLQFLFEYFSETQRNKGNFPGRFSGRQFSNSRSEMNVSTLELGDSALYLCASSLVAAGGIPSEQYFGPGTRLTVT.

This clonotype was picked up many times. J is TRBJ2-1 and V is TRBV7-8, with D possibly TRBD2 on 6 matching bases. The CDR3 has 14 residues. CDR1 and CDR2 (germline): SGHVS, FQNEAQ. V was trimmed by 5 bases and J by 9 bases, leaving 17 bases between them. In DNA form, the CDR3 reads TGTGCCAGCAGCCCCTATCGGGAGATGGTTGAGCAGTTCTTC. This translates into CASSPYREMVEQFF.

There are many counts of this clonotype. V is TRBV12-3 or TRBV12-4 and J is TRBJ2-5; D call uncertain. There are 11 residues in the CDR3. The V end lost 3 bases, the J end lost 6 bases, and 5 bases lay between the germline ends. The CDR3 region has the DNA TGTGCCAGCAGTTTCGGAAAGACCCAGTACTTC. Protein sequence: CASSFGKTQYF.

This clonotype was counted at least ten times. The chain carries TRBV20-1 and TRBJ1-1; TRBD1 matches 8 bases. J lost 5 bases, V lost 4 bases, and 12 bases had no gene match. CDR1 DFQATT and CDR2 SNEGSKA come from the germline V gene (reference sequence). The CDR3 length is 15 residues. Here the CDR3 DNA reads TGCAGTGCTAAGGGGCAGGGGGCGCGATCGACTGAAGCTTTCTTT. It specifies CSAKGQGARSTEAFF.

This clonotype was counted many times. V usage is TRBV20-1 and J usage is TRBJ2-2, with unresolved D. This CDR3 comprises 15 residues. The germline CDR1 and CDR2 sequences are DFQATT and SNEGSKA (reference sequence). V dropped 0 bases and J dropped 3 bases, with 11 bases sitting between them. In nucleotides, the CDR3 is TGCAGTGCTAGAGACTGGGCGACTGACACCGGGGAGCTGTTTTTT. Its translation is CSARDWATDTGELFF.

The chain uses TRBV19 and TRBJ2-7; a possible D gene is TRBD2 (5 bases). This CDR3 region has 13 residues. Looked up from germline, CDR1 is LNHDA and CDR2 is SQIVND (reference sequence). V was shortened by 1 base and J by 2 bases, with 6 bases between the two germline ends. CDR3 sequence: CASSIGETYEQYF. CDR3 sequence (DNA): TGTGCCAGTAGTATAGGGGAGACCTACGAGCAGTACTTC.

This chain links TRBV19 with TRBJ1-2; no reliable D call. V dropped 6 bases and J dropped 6 bases, with 8 bases sitting between them. Germline V gene sequence: CDR1 LNHDA, CDR2 SQIVND (reference sequence). The CDR3 covers 11 residues. In DNA form, the CDR3 reads TGTGCCAGTAGCAAGCAAGATGGCTACACCTTC. It yields the protein CASSKQDGYTF.

This clonotype appeared many times. The chain links TRBV5-1 to TRBJ2-5; 7 bases are a match to TRBD1. Germline CDR1 SGHRS, CDR2 YFSETQ. CDR3 size: 15 residues. Unmatched junction bases numbered 7, after V lost 0 bases and J lost 5 bases. The CDR3 region has the DNA TGCGCCAGCAGCTTGGTGGCAGGGGGTGAGGAGACCCAGTACTTC. Translation gives CASSLVAGGEETQYF.

This clonotype appeared many times. V gene TRBV27 combines with J gene TRBJ1-2, with 10 bases that match TRBD1. V lost 5 bases, J lost 0 bases, and 9 bases stayed unmatched. Germline CDR1 MNHEY, CDR2 SMNVEV (reference sequence). The length of the CDR3 is 17 residues. In nucleotides, the CDR3 is TGTGCCAGCAGTCTGAGTACCGGGACAGGGGCTAACTATGGCTACACCTTC. This sequence encodes CASSLSTGTGANYGYTF.

This clonotype was seen many times. V gene TRBV12-3 or TRBV12-4 combines with J gene TRBJ2-7; 11 bases are shared with TRBD1. V dropped 3 bases and J dropped 3; count of bases not matched to a gene: 4. The CDR3 is 15 amino acids. CDR3 nucleotides: TGTGCCAGCAGTTTTGGGGACAGGGGGTTCTACGAGCAGTACTTC. This gives the protein CASSFGDRGFYEQYF.

This clonotype was found many times. This rearrangement joins TRBV10-3 to TRBJ1-2; no reliable D call. Trimming pared 6 bases from V and 6 bases from J, leaving 14 bases between. The CDR3 runs to 13 residues. Germline-derived CDR1 and CDR2 are ENHRY and SYGVKD. CDR3 sequence: CAISIGFRDGYTF. CDR3 DNA: TGTGCCATCAGCATAGGCTTCCGAGATGGCTACACCTTC.

A few counts support this clonotype. The chain employs TRBV20-1 and TRBJ2-7; D not certain. CDR1 is DFQATT and CDR2 is SNEGSKA in the germline V gene (reference sequence). The V gene lost 1 base and the J gene lost 0 bases, with 13 bases spanning the gap. The CDR3 loop spans 15 amino acids. The CDR3 is CSARVRRTHSYEQYF. For the CDR3, the DNA is TGCAGTGCTAGAGTCCGGCGGACCCACTCCTACGAGCAGTACTTC.

This clonotype was picked up many times. The chain uses TRBV24-1 and TRBJ1-2; D gene ambiguous. Looked up from germline, CDR1 is KGHDR and CDR2 is SFDVKD. CDR3 length equals 12 residues. The V gene lost 4 bases and the J gene lost 9 bases, with 11 bases spanning the gap. As DNA, the CDR3 is TGTGCCACCAGTGACCACAAAAGCCGCTACACCTTC. This translates into CATSDHKSRYTF.

The rearrangement links TRBV12-3 or TRBV12-4 to TRBJ2-2, with TRBD1 matching 11 bases. Trimming at V came to 5 bases and at J to 2 bases, leaving 7 bases not matched to a gene. The CDR3 contains 17 residues. The CDR3 bases are TGTGCCAGCAGTCGGGACAGGGGGTTTTACAACACCGGGGAGCTGTTTTTT. As protein: CASSRDRGFYNTGELFF.

This clonotype was picked up many times. CDR3 coding DNA: TGTGCCAGCAGCACAGCGGGAGTCATAAAGAATGAGCAGTTCTTC. As protein: CASSTAGVIKNEQFF. The V gene is TRBV5-4, the J gene TRBJ2-1, with 8 bases identical to TRBD2. The length of the CDR3 is 15 residues. After removal of 4 bases from V and 7 bases from J, the junction contained 10 bases not matched to a gene. The germline V gene encodes CDR1 SGHNT and CDR2 YYREEE (reference sequence). Drawing the rest from reference TRBV5-4 and TRBJ2-1, the complete variable domain is ETGVTQSPTHLIKTRGQQVTLRCSSQSGHNTVSWYQQALGQGPQFIFQYYREEENGRGNFPPRFSGLQFPNYSSELNVNALELDDSALYLCASSTAGVIKNEQFFGPGTRLTVL.

This clonotype came up a few times. The V and J genes are TRBV28 and TRBJ2-3, with 7 bases that match TRBD2. Germline CDR1 is MDHEN and CDR2 is SYDVKM. The CDR3 loop spans 13 amino acids. V lost 8 bases and J lost 5; bases outside the gene matches: 7. The CDR3 nucleotides read TGTGCCAGCGTCGGCGCGGGAGTAGATACGCAGTATTTT. Amino acid sequence: CASVGAGVDTQYF.

This clonotype was recorded at least ten times. The chain has TRBV6-5 and TRBJ2-7, with D perhaps TRBD1 (5 bases). The CDR3 covers 14 residues. Germline CDR1 is MNHEY and CDR2 is SVGAGI. V was trimmed by 0 bases and J by 2 bases, leaving 8 bases between them. The CDR3 reads CASSYSRRAYEQYF. The CDR3 DNA follows: TGTGCCAGCAGTTACTCTCGCAGGGCCTACGAGCAGTACTTC.

This clonotype was seen at least ten times. This chain connects TRBV20-1 to TRBJ2-5, with 8 bases aligning to TRBD1. V gave up 0 bases and J gave up 5 bases; unmatched junction bases: 8. The germline gives CDR1 DFQATT, CDR2 SNEGSKA (reference sequence). The CDR3 is made up of 15 amino acids. In DNA form, the CDR3 reads TGCAGTGCTAGAGATTTGGCAGGGGGCCTTGAGACCCAGTACTTC. Amino acids: CSARDLAGGLETQYF.

This clonotype was recorded a few times. The J gene is TRBJ2-4, the V gene TRBV7-7; D is undetermined. Per the germline V gene, CDR1 is SSHAT and CDR2 is FNYEAQ (reference sequence). There are 16 residues in the CDR3. Trimming cost V 3 bases and J 2 bases, with 14 bases left between them. For the CDR3, the DNA is TGTGCCAGCAGCTTCAAGACCTGGTTCTCCAAAAACATTCAGTACTTC. Amino acid sequence: CASSFKTWFSKNIQYF. Together with reference TRBV7-7 and TRBJ2-4, the CDR3 gives the full variable domain: GAGVSQSPRYKVTKRGQDVTLRCDPISSHATLYWYQQALGQGPEFLTYFNYEAQPDKSGLPSDRFSAERPEGSISTLTIQRTEQRDSAMYRCASSFKTWFSKNIQYFGAGTRLSVL.

This chain connects TRBV7-8 to TRBJ1-5; TRBD1 is a possible D gene (6 bases). CDR1 and CDR2 (germline): SGHVS, FQNEAQ. Trimming took 1 base from V and 3 from J, leaving 16 bases between them. This CDR3 has 17 amino acids. The CDR3 DNA reads as TGTGCCAGCAGCTTAGTCGCTCTTTCAGGGGACAATCAGCCCCAGCATTTT. Protein: CASSLVALSGDNQPQHF.

This clonotype was observed a handful of times. This chain connects TRBV5-1 to TRBJ2-7, with D uncertain. CDR1 SGHRS and CDR2 YFSETQ come from the germline V gene. The CDR3 spans 15 residues. Trimming removed 0 bases at V and 0 bases at J, with 10 bases between. CDR3: CASSLERASSYEQYF. CDR3 sequence (DNA): TGCGCCAGCAGCTTGGAAAGGGCCAGCTCCTACGAGCAGTACTTC.